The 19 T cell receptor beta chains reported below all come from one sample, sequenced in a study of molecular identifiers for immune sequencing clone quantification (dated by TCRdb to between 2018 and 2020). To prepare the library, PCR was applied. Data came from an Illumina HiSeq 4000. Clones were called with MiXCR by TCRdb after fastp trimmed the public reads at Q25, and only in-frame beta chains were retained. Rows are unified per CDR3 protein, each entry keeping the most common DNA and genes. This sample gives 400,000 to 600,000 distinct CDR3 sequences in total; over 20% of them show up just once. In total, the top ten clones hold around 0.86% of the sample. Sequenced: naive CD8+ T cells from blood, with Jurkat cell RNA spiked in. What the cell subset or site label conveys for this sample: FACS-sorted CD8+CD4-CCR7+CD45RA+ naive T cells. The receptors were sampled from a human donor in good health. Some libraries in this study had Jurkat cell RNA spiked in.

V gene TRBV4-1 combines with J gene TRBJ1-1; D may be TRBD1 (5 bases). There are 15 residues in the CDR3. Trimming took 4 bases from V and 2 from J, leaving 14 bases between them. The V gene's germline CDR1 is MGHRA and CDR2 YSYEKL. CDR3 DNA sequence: TGCGCCAGCAGCCGATTTATGACAGAAAACACTGAAGCTTTCTTT. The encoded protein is CASSRFMTENTEAFF.

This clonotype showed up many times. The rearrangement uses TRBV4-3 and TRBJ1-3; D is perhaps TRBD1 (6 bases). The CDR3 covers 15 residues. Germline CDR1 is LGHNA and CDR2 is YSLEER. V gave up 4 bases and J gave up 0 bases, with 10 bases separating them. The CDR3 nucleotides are TGCGCCAGCAGCCCGGACAGTCTCTCTGGAAACACCATATATTTT. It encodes CASSPDSLSGNTIYF.

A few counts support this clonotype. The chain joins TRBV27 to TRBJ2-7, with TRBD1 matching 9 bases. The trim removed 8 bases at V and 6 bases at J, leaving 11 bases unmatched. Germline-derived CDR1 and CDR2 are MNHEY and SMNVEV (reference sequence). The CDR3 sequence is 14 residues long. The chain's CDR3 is CASGTGTGSAEQYF. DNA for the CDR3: TGTGCCAGCGGCACCGGGACAGGGTCGGCCGAGCAGTACTTC.

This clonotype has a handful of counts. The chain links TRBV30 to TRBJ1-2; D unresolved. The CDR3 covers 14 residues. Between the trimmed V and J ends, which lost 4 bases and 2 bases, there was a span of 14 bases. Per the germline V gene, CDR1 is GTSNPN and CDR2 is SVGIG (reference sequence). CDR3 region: CAWTVPLGNYGYTF. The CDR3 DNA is TGTGCCTGGACAGTCCCTCTAGGAAACTATGGCTACACCTTC. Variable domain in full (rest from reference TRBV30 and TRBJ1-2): SQTIHQWPATLVQPVGSPLSLECTVEGTSNPNLYWYRQAAGRGLQLLFYSVGIGQISSEVPQNLSASRPQDRQFILSSKKLLLSDSGFYLCAWTVPLGNYGYTFGSGTRLTVV.

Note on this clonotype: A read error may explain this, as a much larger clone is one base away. CDR3 in DNA: TGTGCCAGCAGGCGAAGTACGGGAGGACGGGATACGCAGCATTTT. It specifies CASRRSTGGRDTQHF. V is TRBV27 and J is TRBJ2-3; no firm D call. Matching the DNA end better, TRBJ1-5 makes the J call doubtful. Germline V gene lookup returns CDR1 MNHEY and CDR2 SMNVEV (reference sequence). The CDR3 runs to 15 residues.

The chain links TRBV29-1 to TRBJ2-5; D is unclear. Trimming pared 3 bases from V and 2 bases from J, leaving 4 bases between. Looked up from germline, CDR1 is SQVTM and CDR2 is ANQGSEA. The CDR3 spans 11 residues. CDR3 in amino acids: CSVEIQETQYF. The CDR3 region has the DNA TGCAGCGTTGAGATACAAGAGACCCAGTACTTC.

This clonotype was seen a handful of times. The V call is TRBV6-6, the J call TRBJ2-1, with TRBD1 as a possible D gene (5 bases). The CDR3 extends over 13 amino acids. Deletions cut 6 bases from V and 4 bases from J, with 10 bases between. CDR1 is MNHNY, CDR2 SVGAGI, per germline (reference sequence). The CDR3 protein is CASSRTQYNEQFF. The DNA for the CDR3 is TGTGCCAGCAGCCGGACACAATACAATGAGCAGTTCTTC.

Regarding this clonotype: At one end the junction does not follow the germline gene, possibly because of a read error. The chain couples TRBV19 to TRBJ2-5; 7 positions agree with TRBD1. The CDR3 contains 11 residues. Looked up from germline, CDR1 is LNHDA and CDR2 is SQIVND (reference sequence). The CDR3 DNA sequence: TGTGCCAGTAGCCTGGGACAGCTGAAGGAATTC. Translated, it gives CASSLGQLKEF.

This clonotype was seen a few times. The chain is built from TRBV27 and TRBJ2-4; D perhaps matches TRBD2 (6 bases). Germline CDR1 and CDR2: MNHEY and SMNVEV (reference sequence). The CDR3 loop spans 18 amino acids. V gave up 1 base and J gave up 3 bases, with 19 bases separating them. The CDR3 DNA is TGTGCCAGCAGTTTATTAGCGGTTAGTGGGCAGGACAAAAACATTCAGTACTTC. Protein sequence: CASSLLAVSGQDKNIQYF.

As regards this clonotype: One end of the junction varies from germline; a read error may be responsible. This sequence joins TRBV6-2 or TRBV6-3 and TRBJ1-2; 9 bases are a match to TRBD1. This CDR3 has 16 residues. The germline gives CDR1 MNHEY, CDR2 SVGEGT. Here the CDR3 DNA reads TGTGCCAGCAGCGTACGCACAGGGGGCCTTGACTATGGCTACACCTTT. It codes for CASSVRTGGLDYGYTF.

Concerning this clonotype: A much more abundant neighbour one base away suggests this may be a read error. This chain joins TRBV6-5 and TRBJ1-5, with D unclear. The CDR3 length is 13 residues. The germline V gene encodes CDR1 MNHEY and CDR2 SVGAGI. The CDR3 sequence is CASSQNSDQPQHF. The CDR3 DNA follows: TGTGCCAGCAGTCAGAATAGCGATCAGCCCCAGCATTTT.

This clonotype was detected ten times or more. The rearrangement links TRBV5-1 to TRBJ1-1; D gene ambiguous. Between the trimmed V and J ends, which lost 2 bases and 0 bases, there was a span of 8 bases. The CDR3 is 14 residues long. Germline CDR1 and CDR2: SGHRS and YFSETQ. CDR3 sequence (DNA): TGCGCCAGCAGCTTTAGACTTATGAACACTGAAGCTTTCTTT. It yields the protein CASSFRLMNTEAFF.

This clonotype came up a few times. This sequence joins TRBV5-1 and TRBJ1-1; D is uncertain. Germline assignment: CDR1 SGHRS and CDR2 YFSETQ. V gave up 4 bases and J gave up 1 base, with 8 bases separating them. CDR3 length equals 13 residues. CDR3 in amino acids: CASSVTQNTEAFF. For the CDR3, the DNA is TGCGCCAGCAGCGTTACACAGAACACTGAAGCTTTCTTT.

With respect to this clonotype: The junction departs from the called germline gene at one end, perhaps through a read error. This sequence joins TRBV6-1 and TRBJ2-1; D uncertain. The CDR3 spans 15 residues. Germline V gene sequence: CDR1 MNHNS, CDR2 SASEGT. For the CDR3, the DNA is TGTGCCAGCAGCGTTGACAAGACCTCCTACAATGGGCAGTTCTTC. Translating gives CASSVDKTSYNGQFF.

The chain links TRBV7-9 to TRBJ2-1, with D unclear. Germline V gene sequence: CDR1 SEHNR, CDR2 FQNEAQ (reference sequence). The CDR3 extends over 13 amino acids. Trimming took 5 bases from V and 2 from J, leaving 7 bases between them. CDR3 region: CASSAPTYNEQFF. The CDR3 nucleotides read TGTGCCAGCAGCGCGCCGACCTACAATGAGCAGTTCTTC.

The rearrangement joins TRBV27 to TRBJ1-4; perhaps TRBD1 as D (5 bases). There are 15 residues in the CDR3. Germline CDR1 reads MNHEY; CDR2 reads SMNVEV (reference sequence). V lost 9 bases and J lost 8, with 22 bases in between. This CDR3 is CASSTHQGTFEKLFF. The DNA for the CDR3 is TGTGCCAGTAGTACACATCAAGGGACTTTCGAAAAACTGTTTTTT.

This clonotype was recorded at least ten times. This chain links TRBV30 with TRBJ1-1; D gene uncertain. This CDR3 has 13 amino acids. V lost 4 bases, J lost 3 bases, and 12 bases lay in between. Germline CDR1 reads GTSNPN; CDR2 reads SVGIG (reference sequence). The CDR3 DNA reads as TGTGCCTGGACATCGGTTCCCCACACTGAAGCTTTCTTT. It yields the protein CAWTSVPHTEAFF.

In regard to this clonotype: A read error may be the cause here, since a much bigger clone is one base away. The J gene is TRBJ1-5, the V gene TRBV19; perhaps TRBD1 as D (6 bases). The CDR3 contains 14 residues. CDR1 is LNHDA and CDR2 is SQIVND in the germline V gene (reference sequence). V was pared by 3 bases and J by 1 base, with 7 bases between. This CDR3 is CASSIGQSNQPQHF. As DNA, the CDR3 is TGTGCCAGTAGTATTGGACAGAGCAATCAGCCCCAGCATTTT.

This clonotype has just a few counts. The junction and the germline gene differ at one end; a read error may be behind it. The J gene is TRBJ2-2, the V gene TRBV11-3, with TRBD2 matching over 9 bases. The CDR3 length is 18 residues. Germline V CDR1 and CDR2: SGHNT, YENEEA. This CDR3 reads CASSPGGSGSGDTGGLFF. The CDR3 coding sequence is TGTGCCAGCAGCCCCGGCGGTAGCGGGAGCGGTGACACCGGGGGGCTGTTTTTT.